One sample yielded the 8 T cell receptor beta chains listed below, sequenced in a study of CD8 T cells in Susac syndrome. A quantity of 0.5 to 1 ug RNA underwent reverse transcription using random hexamers. TCRdb reprocessed the immunoSEQ multiplex PCR reads via MiXCR and lists one record per CDR3 protein. Of some 150,000 distinct CDR3 sequences in the sample, 90% to 95% were seen once. Sequencing was carried out using CD8+ T cells from PBMCs. The receptors were sampled from a human donor with multiple sclerosis.

The chain combines TRBV4-3 with TRBJ2-1, with 12 bases fitting TRBD2. The CDR3 length is 16 residues. V was clipped by 0 bases and J by 6 bases; unmatched bases: 3. CDR1 and CDR2 (germline): LGHNA, YSLEER. The CDR3 region is CASSQDLAGGINEQFF. The CDR3 nucleotides read TGCGCCAGCAGCCAAGACCTAGCGGGGGGGATCAATGAGCAGTTCTTC.

The chain couples TRBV27 to TRBJ2-1; tentatively, D is TRBD2 (5 bases). Trimming took 8 bases from V and 5 from J, leaving 16 bases between them. The CDR3 is made up of 14 amino acids. Germline values: CDR1 MNHEY, CDR2 SMNVEV (reference sequence). The CDR3 sequence is CASAYAGPNNEQFF. The CDR3 coding sequence is TGTGCCAGCGCCTATGCGGGCCCTAACAATGAGCAGTTCTTC.

This chain connects TRBV7-9 to TRBJ2-5; either TRBD1 or TRBD2 may supply D (6 bases each). This CDR3 has 15 residues. From germline, CDR1 is SEHNR and CDR2 FQNEAQ (reference sequence). V was shortened by 5 bases and J by 3 bases, with 16 bases between the two germline ends. The CDR3 sequence is CASSLPGAGEETQYF. The CDR3 DNA follows: TGTGCCAGCAGCCTACCGGGGGCAGGTGAAGAGACCCAGTACTTC.

The chain joins TRBV30 to TRBJ1-2; 7 nucleotides agree with TRBD1. Germline CDR1 is GTSNPN and CDR2 is SVGIG (reference sequence). Unmatched junction bases numbered 6, after V lost 5 bases and J lost 0 bases. This CDR3 is 14 amino acids long. The CDR3, as DNA: TGTGCCTGGGACAGGGCTAGCGCTAACTATGGCTACACCTTC. Protein sequence: CAWDRASANYGYTF.

The rearrangement links TRBV6-6 to TRBJ2-7, with 12 bases fitting TRBD1. The V segment lost 5 bases and the J segment 6 bases; nucleotides outside the gene matches: 5. The CDR3 has 14 amino acids. Germline lookup yields CDR1 MNHNY and CDR2 SVGAGI (reference sequence). The CDR3 is CASSTGTGGFEQYF. For the CDR3, the DNA is TGTGCCAGCAGTACCGGGACAGGGGGCTTCGAGCAGTACTTC.

The V gene is TRBV25-1, the J gene TRBJ2-5; TRBD1 might be the D (6 bases). CDR3 length: 14 amino acids. The germline CDR1 and CDR2 sequences are MGHDK and SYGVNS. With 4 bases removed from V and 1 base from J, the gap between germline ends came to 10 bases. CDR3 nucleotides: TGTGCCAGCAGTGGATACAGGGCCCAAGAGACCCAGTACTTC. This codes for CASSGYRAQETQYF. Drawing the rest from reference TRBV25-1 and TRBJ2-5, the complete variable domain is EADIYQTPRYLVIGTGKKITLECSQTMGHDKMYWYQQDPGMELHLIHYSYGVNSTEKGDLSSESTVSRIRTEHFPLTLESARPSHTSQYLCASSGYRAQETQYFGPGTRLLVL.

In its sample, this clonotype was seen once. The genes are TRBV28 and TRBJ2-7; perhaps D is TRBD1 or TRBD2 (6 bases each). Trimming took 2 bases from V and 5 from J, leaving 10 bases between them. Germline V gene sequence: CDR1 MDHEN, CDR2 SYDVKM. The CDR3 length is 13 residues. The CDR3 loop is CASSLERGHEQYF. Written as DNA, the CDR3 is TGTGCCAGCAGTTTAGAACGGGGGCACGAGCAGTACTTC.

The chain recombines TRBV5-6 with TRBJ1-6, with D uncertain. The germline CDR1 and CDR2 sequences are SGHDT and YYEEEE. Trimming stripped 5 bases from V and 10 bases from J, with 10 bases between. This CDR3 spans 12 amino acids. The CDR3 loop is CASRVGGSPLHF. CDR3 sequence (DNA): TGTGCCAGCAGGGTTGGCGGGTCACCCCTCCACTTT. The full variable domain, in which reference TRBV5-6 and TRBJ1-6 provide the parts outside the CDR3, is DAGVTQSPTHLIKTRGQQVTLRCSPKSGHDTVSWYQQALGQGPQFIFQYYEEEERQRGNFPDRFSGHQFPNYSSELNVNALLLGDSALYLCASRVGGSPLHFGNGTRLTVT.